The source of this T cell receptor beta chain is a study of CD8 T cells in Susac syndrome. Germline CDR1 is SEHNR and CDR2 is FQNEAQ (reference sequence). V was trimmed by 1 base and J by 6 bases, leaving 12 bases between them. The CDR3 sequence is 14 residues long. RNA in amounts of roughly 0.5 to 1 ug was reverse transcribed with random hexamers. The method of amplification for TCR beta CDR3 was immunoSEQ multiplex PCR, covering 54 Vbeta and 13 Jbeta. TCRdb ran MiXCR on the immunoSEQ multiplex PCR reads and lists one entry per CDR3 protein. The top ten hold 0.25% to 0.3% of the sample, which has some 150,000 distinct CDR3 sequences, nearly 95% seen once.

This TCR derives from a human donor in good health. This chain links TRBV7-9 with TRBJ1-1; no clear D. The sequenced material came from CD8+ T cells from PBMCs. The CDR3 reads CASSLVASASEAFF. CDR3 nucleotide sequence: TGTGCCAGCAGCTTAGTGGCGTCAGCCTCTGAAGCTTTCTTT.